The entry below gives a single T cell receptor (beta chain) sequence along with its context. The antigen remains unidentified. This entry belongs to a study of CD8 T cell repertoires and HIV-1 epitope variants. At the level of the study: Epitopes were three Gag families plus Nef HW9 and YT9.

Trimming pared 2 bases from V and 7 bases from J, leaving 20 bases between. Per the germline V gene, CDR1 is SGHTA and CDR2 is FQGTGA. The CDR3 consists of 17 residues. The method was immunoSEQ multiplex PCR; TCRdb's version includes in-frame clones alone and lacks a portion of them. Of thousands of clones listed, more than 65% were seen once; the top ten hold 40% to 55%. V and J are TRBV7-3 and TRBJ2-2, with D possibly TRBD2 on 5 matching bases. The receptor was derived from a male donor with HIV. The specimen was cultured CD8+ T cells derived from PBMCs. CDR3 protein: CASSLDAGQGWGGELFF. The CDR3 coding sequence is TGTGCCAGCAGCTTAGATGCGGGTCAAGGATGGGGCGGGGAGCTGTTTTTT.